Below, 15 T cell receptor beta chains from the same sample are listed, as sequenced in a study of shared clonotypes between healthy human individuals. Sequencing was performed with immunoSEQ multiplex PCR; in TCRdb, only in-frame clones are kept and a portion is missing. The sample has 2,100,000 or so clones; approximately 96% are singletons. The sequenced sample consisted of naive CD4+ T cells sorted from blood. Documented subset: CD45RA+ positively selected. The receptors were sampled from a young man in good health.

In its sample, this clone was seen once. This chain connects TRBV30 to TRBJ2-1, with 8 bases fitting TRBD1. V dropped 2 bases and J dropped 1; count of bases not matched to a gene: 1. The CDR3 runs 14 residues. In germline, CDR1 is GTSNPN, CDR2 SVGIG (reference sequence). CDR3 loop: CAWSQGASYNEQFF. The CDR3 DNA sequence: TGTGCCTGGAGTCAGGGGGCGTCCTACAATGAGCAGTTCTTC.

J is TRBJ1-2 and V is TRBV30, with D unclear. This CDR3 is 11 amino acids long. V lost 4 bases and J 1 base, leaving 4 bases between the germline ends. Germline-derived CDR1 and CDR2 are GTSNPN and SVGIG (reference sequence). The CDR3 DNA reads as TGTGCCTGGACAGTTAACTATGGCTACACCTTC. Protein product: CAWTVNYGYTF. The whole variable domain, remainder taken from reference TRBV30 and TRBJ1-2, is SQTIHQWPATLVQPVGSPLSLECTVEGTSNPNLYWYRQAAGRGLQLLFYSVGIGQISSEVPQNLSASRPQDRQFILSSKKLLLSDSGFYLCAWTVNYGYTFGSGTRLTVV.

The CDR3 reads CASSLRPGLNTEAFF. For the CDR3, the DNA is TGCGCCAGCAGCTTGAGGCCGGGGTTGAACACTGAAGCTTTCTTT. The genes are TRBV5-1 and TRBJ1-1; D gene ambiguous. Germline V gene lookup returns CDR1 SGHRS and CDR2 YFSETQ. V lost 1 base and J lost 0, with 10 bases in between. CDR3 length: 15 amino acids. The full variable domain, in which reference TRBV5-1 and TRBJ1-1 provide the parts outside the CDR3, is KAGVTQTPRYLIKTRGQQVTLSCSPISGHRSVSWYQQTPGQGLQFLFEYFSETQRNKGNFPGRFSGRQFSNSRSEMNVSTLELGDSALYLCASSLRPGLNTEAFFGQGTRLTVV.

Details on this clone: One end of the junction is discordant with germline, which a read error may explain. The same CDR3 can be traced to other DNA sequences in this sample. This chain links TRBV30 with TRBJ1-1; possible D gene TRBD1, 5 bases. The germline V gene has CDR1 GTSNPN and CDR2 SVGIG (reference sequence). This CDR3 has 16 residues. The CDR3 protein is CAWTGARLGANTEAFF. DNA of the CDR3: TGTGCTTGGACTGGGGCGAGGTTGGGTGCGAACACTGAAGCTTTCTTT.

This clone was seen a handful of times. This chain uses TRBV6-5 with TRBJ1-6, with 7 nucleotides matching TRBD1. Germline-derived CDR1 and CDR2 are MNHEY and SVGAGI. J gave up 7 bases and V 6 bases, and 6 bases lay outside the gene matches. The CDR3 contains 14 residues. The CDR3 loop is CASRRGDSNSPLHF. The CDR3 DNA reads as TGTGCCAGCAGACGAGGGGACAGCAATTCACCCCTCCACTTT.

This sequence joins TRBV12-5 and TRBJ1-1; D might be TRBD1 (5 bases). Germline loops: CDR1 LGHNT, CDR2 FRNRAP. The ends were cut back, 0 bases at V and 0 bases at J, with 11 bases in the middle. The CDR3 covers 16 residues. This CDR3 reads CASGLVPPGLNTEAFF. CDR3 nucleotide sequence: TGTGCTAGTGGTTTGGTACCCCCAGGGCTGAACACTGAAGCTTTCTTT.

Regarding this clone: Within the sample, other DNA sequences also encode this same CDR3. This rearrangement joins TRBV11-2 to TRBJ2-5; D is possibly TRBD2 (7 bases). The CDR3 is 15 amino acids. V was pared by 1 base and J by 5 bases, with 14 bases between. CDR1 SGHAT and CDR2 FQNNGV come from the germline V gene. The CDR3 region has the DNA TGTGCCAGCAGCTTAGTCTCGGGGGGCGGGGAGACCCAGTACTTC. The encoded protein is CASSLVSGGGETQYF.

The J gene is TRBJ2-3, the V gene TRBV5-4; D is possibly TRBD2 (5 bases). Trimming stripped 7 bases from V and 2 bases from J, with 5 bases between. Germline CDR1 and CDR2: SGHNT and YYREEE (reference sequence). The CDR3 sequence is 11 residues long. The CDR3 protein is CASGLTDTQYF. CDR3 DNA: TGTGCCAGCGGACTCACAGATACGCAGTATTTT.

Concerning this clone: The identical CDR3 is also encoded by other nucleotide sequences in the sample. The chain combines TRBV2 with TRBJ2-7; 7 bases fit TRBD1. Germline V gene data show CDR1 as SNHLY and CDR2 as FYNNEI. CDR3 size: 14 residues. The junction had 1 base not matched to a gene; V was cut back by 1 base and J by 1 base. The CDR3 coding sequence is TGTGCCAGCAGTGAAGGGACAGGTTCCTACGAGCAGTACTTC. It specifies CASSEGTGSYEQYF.

For this clone: The sample carries other DNA sequences with the same CDR3. V usage is TRBV15 and J usage is TRBJ2-1, with 11 bases aligning to TRBD2. CDR3 length: 17 amino acids. Germline values: CDR1 LNHNV, CDR2 YYDKDF (reference sequence). With 3 bases clipped from V and 3 bases from J, the junction kept 7 bases outside the gene matches. The CDR3 DNA reads as TGTGCCACCAGCAGGGGAACTAGCGGGAGTTTCTACAATGAGCAGTTCTTC. Residues: CATSRGTSGSFYNEQFF.

V usage is TRBV5-1 and J usage is TRBJ2-7, with 10 bases fitting TRBD1. The CDR3 has 16 amino acids. The germline V gene has CDR1 SGHRS and CDR2 YFSETQ. The J segment lost 3 bases and the V segment lost 4 bases, leaving 10 bases of the junction unmatched. The CDR3 nucleotides are TGCGCCAGCAGCCTCTCTCCGGGACAGGGGATCTACGAGCAGTACTTC. Amino acid sequence: CASSLSPGQGIYEQYF.

The chain has TRBV10-3 and TRBJ2-3; 12 nucleotides match TRBD2. Trimming cost V 3 bases and J 4 bases; bases outside gene matches: 5. This CDR3 has 16 amino acids. In germline, CDR1 is ENHRY, CDR2 SYGVKD. The CDR3, as DNA: TGTGCCATCAGTGATGCCGGGACTAGCGGGTCAGATACGCAGTATTTT. It is translated as CAISDAGTSGSDTQYF.

The table lists this clone with a count of one. V gene TRBV5-6 combines with J gene TRBJ2-2, with 10 bases lining up with TRBD1. Germline V gives CDR1 SGHDT, CDR2 YYEEEE. The CDR3 contains 16 residues. After removal of 4 bases from V and 6 bases from J, the junction contained 9 bases not matched to a gene. The chain's CDR3 is CASSRRDRGFPGELFF. CDR3 nucleotides: TGTGCCAGCAGCAGGCGGGACAGGGGTTTTCCCGGGGAGCTGTTTTTT.

The chain carries TRBV27 and TRBJ1-4, with TRBD1 identical over 8 bases. This CDR3 region has 16 residues. CDR1 MNHEY and CDR2 SMNVEV come from the germline V gene (reference sequence). V dropped 4 bases and J dropped 0; count of bases not matched to a gene: 4. CDR3 sequence (DNA): TGTGCCAGCAGTTCCCGACAGGGGACAACTAATGAAAAACTGTTTTTT. It translates to CASSSRQGTTNEKLFF.

With regard to this clone: An end of the junction differs from the germline gene, which may be a read error. The chain employs TRBV7-7 and TRBJ2-1, with TRBD2 matching over 9 bases. The CDR3 spans 16 residues. CDR1 is SSHAT and CDR2 is FNYEAQ in the germline V gene (reference sequence). This CDR3 reads CASSLGPIAGATEQFF. The CDR3 DNA sequence: TGTGCTAGCAGCTTAGGGCCAATAGCGGGGGCTACCGAGCAGTTCTTC. Combining the CDR3 with reference TRBV7-7 and TRBJ2-1 gives the whole variable domain GAGVSQSPRYKVTKRGQDVTLRCDPISSHATLYWYQQALGQGPEFLTYFNYEAQPDKSGLPSDRFSAERPEGSISTLTIQRTEQRDSAMYRCASSLGPIAGATEQFFGPGTRLTVL.